These T cell receptor beta chains were read from a single sample in a study of cytomegalovirus exposure and HLA in healthy donors. Assay used: immunoSEQ multiplex PCR; TCRdb lists only in-frame clones, some missing. The sample shows roughly 180,000 clones, just under 80% of them seen only once. Sequencing used PBMCs. These receptors were collected from a female donor in good health and CMV-seronegative. Both conserved end residues are trimmed from each CDR3.

TRBV27	TRBJ1-1	ASSLSISPGAEAF
TRBV27	TRBJ2-1	ASRVAGGGYNEQF
TRBV11-2	TRBJ2-1	ASRSVWVDEQF
TRBV6-5	TRBJ2-7	ASSGGTIFSYEQY
TRBV9	TRBJ1-5	ASSVGDSQAQPQH
TRBV19	TRBJ1-2	ASIAGEVRDYGYT
TRBV27	TRBJ2-1	ASSHIGRVDTYNEQF
TRBV30	TRBJ2-2	AWSRLADTGELF
TRBV27	TRBJ1-2	ASSSGTGSDYGYT
TRBV6-5	TRBJ2-2	ASSYLGSGTGELF
TRBV5-1	TRBJ2-7	ARNHGGGRYEQY
TRBV6-5	TRBJ1-2	ATLTGNYGYT
TRBV11-3	TRBJ1-1	ASSPSGPIRTEAF
TRBV14	TRBJ2-1	ASSATSPSHEQF
TRBV2	TRBJ1-5	ASSRGGMQH
TRBV7-9	TRBJ2-7	ASRGGGGPSEQY
TRBV28	TRBJ1-2	ASSLAKPGYGYT
TRBV11-2	TRBJ2-5	ASSLESGTQY
TRBV9	TRBJ2-3	ASSANRGWSTDTQY
TRBV5-4	TRBJ2-2	ASSLLAGGGELF
TRBV9	TRBJ2-1	ASSVGASGEYNEQF
TRBV7-9	TRBJ2-6	ANGDTSSGANVLT
TRBV6-1	TRBJ2-2	ASSDAYTGELF
TRBV6-5	TRBJ2-7	ASSYGQGGEQY
TRBV30	TRBJ2-1	AWSHSGRGTSGIGVEQF
TRBV4-2	TRBJ2-7	ASSQELLSSYEQY
TRBV2	TRBJ2-2	ASSEMGGRAAGELF